This paragraph reports one T cell receptor (beta chain). Its antigen is as yet unknown. The data originate from a study of cytomegalovirus exposure and HLA in healthy donors. Study-level information: For the approximately 400 genotyped donors, about 81% fell within the Caucasian-associated ancestry cluster. Study-wide findings and caveats: Among CMV-associated TCR beta chains, most appeared HLA-restricted in a later analysis. A previous analysis found most TCR beta V segments productive roughly 87% or roughly 30% of the time. Later analysis reportedly placed an Asian-associated ancestry cluster below the roughly 680-donor mean in N-insertions.

PCR amplification relied on 60 Vbeta primers (plus 13 Jbeta primers). Only in-frame clones appear in the TCRdb table, and some are missing; sequencing was by immunoSEQ multiplex PCR. The data show 100,000 to 150,000 clones, approximately 71% seen once. The germline gives CDR1 SGHDN, CDR2 FVKESK. This CDR3 spans 16 amino acids. With V trimmed by 1 base and J by 5 bases, 7 bases remained unmatched. The chain links TRBV14 to TRBJ2-3; 9 bases line up with TRBD2. The sequence was obtained from a woman aged 50 to 65 in good health and CMV-seronegative. The sequenced sample was PBMCs. CDR3 sequence reads: CASSQVLAGLGDTQYF. The CDR3 nucleotides read TGTGCCAGCAGCCAAGTGCTAGCGGGGTTGGGAGATACGCAGTATTTT. Looking up the rest from reference TRBV14 and TRBJ2-3 gives the full variable domain: EAGVTQFPSHSVIEKGQTVTLRCDPISGHDNLYWYRRVMGKEIKFLLHFVKESKQDESGMPNNRFLAERTGGTYSTLKVQPAELEDSGVYFCASSQVLAGLGDTQYFGPGTRLTVL.